This T cell receptor (beta chain) was observed in a study of blood T cells in healthy people across ages. With a J-beta primer mix and a sample-barcoded 5' primer, a second PCR ran about 7 to 12 cycles. With 12 random nucleotides, a template-switch adaptor tagged each individual cDNA molecule. MiXCR, run by TCRdb on the 5' RACE reads, gives a single entry per CDR3 protein. The sample yields hundreds of thousands of distinct CDR3 sequences, about three fifths seen once. Germline lookup yields CDR1 MGHDK and CDR2 SYGVNS. V shed 10 bases and J 7 bases; nucleotides not matched to a gene: 12. The CDR3 has 13 amino acids.

This receptor was obtained from a man under 40 in good health. The chain combines TRBV25-1 with TRBJ2-5, with TRBD2 matching 7 bases. Sample: blood. The CDR3 region is CATRDYLAGTQYF. CDR3 nucleotide sequence: TGTGCCACTCGGGACTACCTCGCGGGGACCCAGTACTTC.